These 7 T cell receptor beta chains were sequenced from one sample in a study of T cells in Graves' hyperthyroidism and ophthalmopathy. The CDR3 regions of TCR beta were amplified from RNA transcripts. First-round RT-PCR with HTBI primers amplified the TCR CDR3 region. TCRdb re-called the multiplex PCR reads with MiXCR, one entry per CDR3 protein. Here the sample spans hundreds of thousands of distinct CDR3 sequences, about 14% being singletons. Material: blood. These receptors were obtained from a woman between 40 and 50 years old with Graves' ophthalmopathy.

This clonotype appeared many times. V gene TRBV3-1 combines with J gene TRBJ2-7, with D uncertain. Trimming stripped 1 base from V and 6 bases from J, with 4 bases between. CDR1 is LGHDT and CDR2 is YNNKEL in the germline V gene (reference sequence). This CDR3 spans 11 amino acids. CDR3 in amino acids: CASSQGSEQYF. CDR3 DNA: TGTGCCAGCAGCCAAGGGTCCGAGCAGTACTTC.

The chain combines TRBV2 with TRBJ1-2; weak D call: TRBD1 (5 bases). V was pared by 5 bases and J by 5 bases, with 18 bases between. This CDR3 spans 15 amino acids. Germline CDR1 SNHLY, CDR2 FYNNEI. CDR3 sequence (DNA): TGTGCCAGCAGTCCCAGCGGGGGGTTGAGTTATGGCTACACCTTC. This gives the protein CASSPSGGLSYGYTF.

The chain combines TRBV6-2 or TRBV6-3 with TRBJ1-3; D not resolved. Germline lookup yields CDR1 MNHEY and CDR2 SVGEGT. The CDR3 runs to 18 residues. Trimming cost V 0 bases and J 0 bases, with 15 bases left between them. The CDR3 DNA reads as TGTGCCAGCAGTTACTCGTCGGCCAGTGGGGTCTCTGGAAACACCATATATTTT. Translation gives CASSYSSASGVSGNTIYF.

This chain uses TRBV12-3 or TRBV12-4 with TRBJ1-5; D not certain. Trimming stripped 6 bases from V and 9 bases from J, with 18 bases between. This CDR3 is 14 amino acids long. The CDR3 DNA follows: TGTGCCAGCAGAACTCATGGTGAGGGAGTGCCCCAGCATTTT. This encodes CASRTHGEGVPQHF.

The V and J genes are TRBV30 and TRBJ1-2; 7 nucleotides match TRBD1. There are 14 residues in the CDR3. The V segment lost 1 base and the J segment 4 bases; nucleotides outside the gene matches: 6. Germline V gene data show CDR1 as GTSNPN and CDR2 as SVGIG (reference sequence). CDR3 region: CAWSALGTAYGYTF. Written as DNA, the CDR3 is TGTGCCTGGAGTGCCCTTGGGACAGCCTATGGCTACACCTTC. Based on the CDR3 plus reference TRBV30 and TRBJ1-2, the full variable domain is SQTIHQWPATLVQPVGSPLSLECTVEGTSNPNLYWYRQAAGRGLQLLFYSVGIGQISSEVPQNLSASRPQDRQFILSSKKLLLSDSGFYLCAWSALGTAYGYTFGSGTRLTVV.

This clonotype was observed many times. V and J are TRBV10-3 and TRBJ2-7; D is ambiguous. Between the trimmed V and J ends, which lost 6 bases and 0 bases, there was a span of 12 bases. Looked up from germline, CDR1 is ENHRY and CDR2 is SYGVKD. CDR3 length: 14 amino acids. In DNA, the CDR3 is TGTGCCATCAGGTTTGCAGAATTCTCCTACGAGCAGTACTTC. Amino acids: CAIRFAEFSYEQYF.

The sample holds many counts of this clonotype. This chain links TRBV6-1 with TRBJ2-7, with no clear D. The CDR3 has 14 amino acids. The germline V gene has CDR1 MNHNS and CDR2 SASEGT. V was shortened by 4 bases and J by 0 bases, with 10 bases between the two germline ends. The CDR3 DNA is TGTGCCAGCAGTGCCCGAGCCTTCTCCTACGAGCAGTACTTC. Translated: CASSARAFSYEQYF.